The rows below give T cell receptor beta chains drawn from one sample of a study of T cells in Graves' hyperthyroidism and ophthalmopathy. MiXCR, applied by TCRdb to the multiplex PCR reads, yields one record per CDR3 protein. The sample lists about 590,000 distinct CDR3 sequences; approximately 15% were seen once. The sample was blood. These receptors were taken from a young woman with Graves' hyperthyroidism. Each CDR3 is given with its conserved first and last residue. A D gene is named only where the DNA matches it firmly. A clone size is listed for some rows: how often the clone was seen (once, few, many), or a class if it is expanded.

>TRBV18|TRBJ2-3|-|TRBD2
CVSPPSAGDTDTQYF
TGTGTCAGCCCTCCCTCGGCGGGAGATACAGATACGCAGTATTTT
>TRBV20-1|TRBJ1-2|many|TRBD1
CSARAGGADYGYTF
TGCAGTGCTAGAGCAGGGGGCGCAGACTATGGCTACACCTTC
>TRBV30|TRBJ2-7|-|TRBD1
CAWRKQGAGEQYF
TGTGCCTGGAGAAAACAGGGGGCTGGCGAGCAGTACTTC
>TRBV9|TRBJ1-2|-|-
CASSVGPDRYGYTF
TGTGCCAGCAGCGTAGGGCCAGACAGATATGGCTACACCTTC
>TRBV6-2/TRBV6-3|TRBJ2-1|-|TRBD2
CASSLGTSGNTYNEQFF
TGTGCCAGCAGCCTCGGGACTAGCGGGAACACCTACAATGAGCAGTTCTTC
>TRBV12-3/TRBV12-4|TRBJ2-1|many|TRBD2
CASSGDPSGRTEQFF
TGTGCCAGCAGTGGGGACCCTAGCGGGAGGACTGAGCAGTTCTTC
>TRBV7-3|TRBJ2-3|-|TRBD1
CASSLQGAVSTDTQYF
TGTGCCAGCAGCTTACAGGGGGCGGTTAGCACAGATACGCAGTATTTT
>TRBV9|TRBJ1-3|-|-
CASSAGHDGNTIYF
TGTGCCAGCAGCGCAGGACATGATGGAAACACCATATATTTT
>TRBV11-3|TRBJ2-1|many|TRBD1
CASSSRDSKHNEQFF
TGTGCCAGCAGCTCCCGGGACAGTAAGCACAATGAGCAGTTCTTC
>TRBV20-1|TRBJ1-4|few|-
CSASEGGANEKLFF
TGCAGTGCTAGTGAAGGGGGGGCAAATGAAAAACTGTTTTTT
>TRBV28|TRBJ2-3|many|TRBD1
CASSFSGTGGMDTQYF
TGTGCCAGCAGCTTCTCCGGGACAGGGGGCATGGATACGCAGTATTTT
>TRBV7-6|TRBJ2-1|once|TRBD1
CASSQGQGMSSYNEQFF
TGTGCCAGCAGCCAAGGACAGGGGATGAGCTCCTACAATGAGCAGTTCTTC
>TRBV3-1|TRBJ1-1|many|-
CASSQLSTEAFF
TGTGCCAGCAGCCAACTTTCCACTGAAGCTTTCTTT
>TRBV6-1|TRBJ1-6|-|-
CASSYTDYNSPLHF
TGTGCCAGCAGTTATACAGATTATAATTCACCCCTCCACTTT
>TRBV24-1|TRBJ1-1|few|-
CARGLRGTEAFF
TGTGCCCGGGGCCTTAGAGGCACTGAAGCTTTCTTT
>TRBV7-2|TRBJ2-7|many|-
CASSQDSDTYEQYF
TGTGCCAGCAGCCAGGACAGTGATACCTACGAGCAGTACTTC
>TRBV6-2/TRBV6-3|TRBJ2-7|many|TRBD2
CASKTSGPYEQYF
TGTGCCAGCAAGACTAGCGGACCCTACGAGCAGTACTTC
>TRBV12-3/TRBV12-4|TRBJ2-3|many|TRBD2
CASSIGLAGVRSTDTQYF
TGTGCCAGCAGCATTGGACTAGCGGGAGTCAGGAGCACAGATACGCAGTATTTT
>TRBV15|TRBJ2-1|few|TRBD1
CATSRGGTVYNEQFF
TGTGCCACCAGCAGAGGAGGGACAGTCTACAATGAGCAGTTCTTC
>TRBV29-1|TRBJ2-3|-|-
CSVGEDTQYF
TGCAGCGTTGGTGAGGATACGCAGTATTTT
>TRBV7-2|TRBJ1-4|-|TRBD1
CASSLDGQGSVGEKLFF
TGTGCCAGCAGCTTAGATGGACAGGGGAGTGTCGGAGAAAAACTGTTTTTT
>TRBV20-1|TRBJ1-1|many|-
CSAPRPADMNTEAFF
TGCAGTGCCCCTCGACCGGCAGATATGAACACTGAAGCTTTCTTT
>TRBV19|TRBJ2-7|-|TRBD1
CASSGGTGASYEQYF
TGTGCCAGTAGTGGAGGAACAGGGGCATCCTACGAGCAGTACTTC
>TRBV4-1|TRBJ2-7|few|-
CASSPLKKGEPETYEQYF
TGCGCCAGCAGCCCCCTAAAAAAGGGGGAACCCGAAACCTACGAGCAGTACTTC
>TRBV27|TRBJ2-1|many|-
CASSLWGRPYNEQFF
TGTGCCAGCAGTTTATGGGGCAGGCCTTACAATGAGCAGTTCTTC
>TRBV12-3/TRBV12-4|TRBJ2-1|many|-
CASSRNSQGFYNEQFF
TGTGCCAGCAGCAGAAATTCCCAGGGATTTTACAATGAGCAGTTCTTC
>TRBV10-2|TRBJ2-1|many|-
CASTTSDVLGHNEQFF
TGCGCCAGCACCACCTCGGACGTGCTGGGGCACAATGAGCAGTTCTTC
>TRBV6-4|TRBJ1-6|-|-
CASSARGEGTSPLHF
TGTGCCAGCAGTGCACGTGGGGAGGGGACTTCACCCCTCCACTTT
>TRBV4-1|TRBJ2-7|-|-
CASSRTDYYEQYF
TGCGCCAGCAGCCGGACCGACTACTACGAGCAGTACTTC
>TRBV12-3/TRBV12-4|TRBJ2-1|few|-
CANSLGVDSFYNEQFF
TGTGCCAACAGTTTAGGAGTGGATAGCTTTTACAATGAGCAGTTCTTC
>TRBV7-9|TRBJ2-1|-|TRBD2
CASSLGIAGGRNEQFF
TGTGCCAGCAGCTTAGGGATAGCGGGCGGGCGGAATGAGCAGTTCTTC
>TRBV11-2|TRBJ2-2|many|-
CASSLVATSYTGELFF
TGTGCCAGCAGCTTAGTAGCCACTAGCTACACCGGGGAGCTGTTTTTT
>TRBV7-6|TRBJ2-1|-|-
CASSRGAGVPYNEQFF
TGTGCCAGCAGCCGGGGGGCAGGGGTCCCCTACAATGAGCAGTTCTTC
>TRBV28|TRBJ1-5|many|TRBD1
CASRYGQGTRQPQHF
TGTGCCAGCAGATACGGACAGGGGACGAGGCAGCCCCAGCATTTT
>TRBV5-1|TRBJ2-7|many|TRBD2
CASSILADLPGEQYF
TGCGCCAGCAGCATACTAGCGGACCTCCCTGGAGAGCAGTACTTC
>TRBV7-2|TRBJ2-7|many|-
CASSLNEDSGDEQYF
TGTGCCAGCAGCTTGAACGAGGATTCGGGGGACGAGCAGTACTTC
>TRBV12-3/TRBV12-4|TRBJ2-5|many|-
CASSRGDDSVKYF
TGTGCCAGCAGCAGGGGGGACGATAGCGTCAAGTACTTC
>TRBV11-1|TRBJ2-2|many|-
CASSRGWNTGELFF
TGTGCCAGCAGCCGCGGCTGGAACACCGGGGAGCTGTTTTTT
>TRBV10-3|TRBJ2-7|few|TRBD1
CAIMGTGVYEQYF
TGTGCCATCATGGGGACAGGGGTCTACGAGCAGTACTTC
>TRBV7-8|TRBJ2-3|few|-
CASSPKRGQITDTQYF
TGTGCCAGCAGCCCGAAGCGGGGACAGATTACAGATACGCAGTATTTT
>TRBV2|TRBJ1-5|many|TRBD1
CASNRGGQGNQPQHF
TGTGCCAGCAATCGGGGCGGACAGGGCAATCAGCCCCAGCATTTT
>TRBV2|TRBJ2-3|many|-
CASKSGLLPDTQYF
TGTGCCAGTAAATCTGGACTGCTTCCAGATACGCAGTATTTT
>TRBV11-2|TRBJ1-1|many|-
CASSWGPNTEAFF
TGTGCCAGCAGCTGGGGGCCGAACACTGAAGCTTTCTTT
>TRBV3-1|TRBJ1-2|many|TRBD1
CASSQDRTGGGYGYTF
TGTGCCAGCAGCCAAGACCGGACAGGGGGCGGCTATGGCTACACCTTC
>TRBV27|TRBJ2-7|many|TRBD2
CASSLSGRAYEQYF
TGTGCCAGCAGTTTAAGCGGGAGGGCCTACGAGCAGTACTTC
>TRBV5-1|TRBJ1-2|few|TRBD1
CASSFQTQGAYGYTF
TGCGCCAGCAGCTTCCAAACACAGGGGGCCTATGGCTACACCTTC
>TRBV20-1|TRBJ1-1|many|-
CSARDLIGSTEAFF
TGCAGTGCTAGAGATCTTATCGGCTCGACTGAAGCTTTCTTT
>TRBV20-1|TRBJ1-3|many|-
CSARDPDRRTGNTIYF
TGCAGTGCTAGAGATCCTGACAGGAGAACTGGAAACACCATATATTTT
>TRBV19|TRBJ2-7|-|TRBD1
CASSAGTGGSFSSYEQYF
TGTGCCAGTAGTGCCGGGACAGGGGGCTCGTTCAGCTCCTACGAGCAGTACTTC
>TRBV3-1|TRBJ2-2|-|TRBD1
CASSQSGTGAGELFF
TGTGCCAGCAGCCAGTCCGGGACAGGGGCCGGGGAGCTGTTTTTT
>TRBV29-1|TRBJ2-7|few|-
CSVEDRGQTYEQYF
TGCAGCGTTGAAGATAGAGGACAGACCTACGAGCAGTACTTC
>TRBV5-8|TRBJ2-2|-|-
CASSPGLYPSGELFF
TGTGCCAGCAGTCCGGGACTTTATCCCTCCGGGGAGCTGTTTTTT
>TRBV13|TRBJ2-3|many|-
CASSSRQVHFTDTQYF
TGTGCCAGCAGTTCACGACAGGTCCACTTCACAGATACGCAGTATTTT
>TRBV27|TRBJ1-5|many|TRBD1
CASSFRGLSNQPQHF
TGTGCCAGCAGTTTCAGGGGGCTTAGCAATCAGCCCCAGCATTTT
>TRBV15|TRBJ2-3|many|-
CATSRALYVDTQYF
TGTGCCACCAGCAGAGCTCTTTACGTGGATACGCAGTATTTT
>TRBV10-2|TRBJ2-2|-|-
CASSEFGLRNTGELFF
TGCGCCAGCAGTGAGTTCGGACTGCGGAACACCGGGGAGCTGTTTTTT
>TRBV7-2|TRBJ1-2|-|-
CASSLASRFGSGYTF
TGTGCCAGCAGCTTAGCATCCAGGTTTGGGAGTGGCTACACCTTC
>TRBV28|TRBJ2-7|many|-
CASRMTRYEQYF
TGTGCCAGCAGAATGACGCGCTACGAGCAGTACTTC
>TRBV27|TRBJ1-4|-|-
CASSLSPPGAGEKLFF
TGTGCCAGCAGTTTATCCCCCCCGGGGGCGGGTGAAAAACTGTTTTTT
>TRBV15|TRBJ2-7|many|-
CATSRGGRIDEQYF
TGTGCCACCAGCAGAGGGGGACGCATCGACGAGCAGTACTTC